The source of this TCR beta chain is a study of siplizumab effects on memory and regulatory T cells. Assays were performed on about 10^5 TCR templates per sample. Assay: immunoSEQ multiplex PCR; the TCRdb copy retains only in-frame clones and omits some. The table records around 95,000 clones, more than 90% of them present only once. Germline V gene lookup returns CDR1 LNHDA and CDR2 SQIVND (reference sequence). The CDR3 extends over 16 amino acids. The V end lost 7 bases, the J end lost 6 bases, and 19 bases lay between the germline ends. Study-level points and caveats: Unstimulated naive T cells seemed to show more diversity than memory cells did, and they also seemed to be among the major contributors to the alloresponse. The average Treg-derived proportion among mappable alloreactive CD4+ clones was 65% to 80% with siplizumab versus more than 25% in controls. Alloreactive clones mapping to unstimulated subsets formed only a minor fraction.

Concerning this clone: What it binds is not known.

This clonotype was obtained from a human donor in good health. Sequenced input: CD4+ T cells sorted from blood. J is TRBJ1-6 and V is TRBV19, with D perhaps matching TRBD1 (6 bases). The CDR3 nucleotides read TGTGCCAGTAACCCCAAGACAGGAGTACTTAATTCACCCCTCCACTTT. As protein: CASNPKTGVLNSPLHF.